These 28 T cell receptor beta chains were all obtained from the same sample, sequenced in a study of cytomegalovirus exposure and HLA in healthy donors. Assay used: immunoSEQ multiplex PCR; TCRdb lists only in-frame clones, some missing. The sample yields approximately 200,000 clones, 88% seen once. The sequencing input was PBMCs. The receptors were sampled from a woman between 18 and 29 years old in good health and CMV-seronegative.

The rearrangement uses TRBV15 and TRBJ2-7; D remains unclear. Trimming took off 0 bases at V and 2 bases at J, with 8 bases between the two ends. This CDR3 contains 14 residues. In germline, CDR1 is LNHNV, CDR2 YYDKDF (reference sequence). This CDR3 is CATSRDLGTYEQYF. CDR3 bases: TGTGCCACCAGCAGAGATCTAGGCACCTACGAGCAGTACTTC.

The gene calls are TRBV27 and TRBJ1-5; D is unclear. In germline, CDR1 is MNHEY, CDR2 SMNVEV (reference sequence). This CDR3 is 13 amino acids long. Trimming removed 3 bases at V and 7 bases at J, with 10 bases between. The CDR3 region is CASSLGSGQPQHF. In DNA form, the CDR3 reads TGTGCCAGCAGTTTGGGTTCGGGGCAGCCCCAGCATTTT.

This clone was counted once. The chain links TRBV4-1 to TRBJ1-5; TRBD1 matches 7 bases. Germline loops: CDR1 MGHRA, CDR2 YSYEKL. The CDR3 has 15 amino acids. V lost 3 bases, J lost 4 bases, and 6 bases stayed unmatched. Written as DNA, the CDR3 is TGCGCCAGCAGCCAGGGGACAGAAAGGAATCAGCCCCAGCATTTT. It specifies CASSQGTERNQPQHF.

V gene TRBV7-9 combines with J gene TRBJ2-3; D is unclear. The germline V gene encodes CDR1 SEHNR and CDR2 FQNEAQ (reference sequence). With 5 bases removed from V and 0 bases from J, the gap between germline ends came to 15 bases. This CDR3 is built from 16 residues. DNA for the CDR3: TGTGCCAGCAGCCGAAACAGAGTAATTAGCACAGATACGCAGTATTTT. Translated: CASSRNRVISTDTQYF.

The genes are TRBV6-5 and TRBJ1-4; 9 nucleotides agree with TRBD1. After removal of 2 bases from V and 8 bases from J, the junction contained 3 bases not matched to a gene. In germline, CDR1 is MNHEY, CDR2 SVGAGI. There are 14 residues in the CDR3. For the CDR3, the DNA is TGTGCCAGCAGTTACAGGACAGGGGTAGAAAAACTGTTTTTT. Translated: CASSYRTGVEKLFF.

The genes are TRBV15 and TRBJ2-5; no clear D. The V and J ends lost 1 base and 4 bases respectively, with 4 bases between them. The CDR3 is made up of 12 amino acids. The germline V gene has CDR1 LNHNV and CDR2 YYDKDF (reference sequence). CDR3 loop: CATSRAGETQYF. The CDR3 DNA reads TGTGCCACCAGCAGAGCCGGAGAGACCCAGTACTTC.

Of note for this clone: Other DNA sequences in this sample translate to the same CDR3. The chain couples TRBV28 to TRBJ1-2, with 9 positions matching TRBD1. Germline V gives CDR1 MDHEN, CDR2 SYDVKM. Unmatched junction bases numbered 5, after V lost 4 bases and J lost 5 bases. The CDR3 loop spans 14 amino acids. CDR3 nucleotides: TGTGCCAGCAGTTCCGGACAGGGGAGGTATGGCTACACCTTC. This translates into CASSSGQGRYGYTF.

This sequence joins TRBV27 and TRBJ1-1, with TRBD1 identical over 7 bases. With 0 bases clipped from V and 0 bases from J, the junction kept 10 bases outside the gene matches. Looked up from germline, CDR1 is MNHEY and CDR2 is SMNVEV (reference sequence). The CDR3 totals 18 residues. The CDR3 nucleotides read TGTGCCAGCAGTTTATCGTGGCTTGGGACAGCCATGAACACTGAAGCTTTCTTT. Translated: CASSLSWLGTAMNTEAFF.

CDR3 sequence (DNA): TGTGCCAGCAGTTTATTGGGTGAGGGAGAGACCCAGTACTTC. Protein product: CASSLLGEGETQYF. The chain employs TRBV27 and TRBJ2-5, with D perhaps TRBD2 (5 bases). Trimming took 1 base from V and 4 from J, leaving 10 bases between them. The CDR3 has 14 residues. The germline V gene has CDR1 MNHEY and CDR2 SMNVEV (reference sequence).

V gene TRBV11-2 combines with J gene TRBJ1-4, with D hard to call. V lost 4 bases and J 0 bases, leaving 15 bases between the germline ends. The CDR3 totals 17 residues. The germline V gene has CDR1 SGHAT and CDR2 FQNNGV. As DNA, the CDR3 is TGTGCCAGCAGCTCCTACGGGTATGGAACAACTAATGAAAAACTGTTTTTT. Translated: CASSSYGYGTTNEKLFF. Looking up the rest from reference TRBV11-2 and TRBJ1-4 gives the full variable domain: EAGVAQSPRYKIIEKRQSVAFWCNPISGHATLYWYQQILGQGPKLLIQFQNNGVVDDSQLPKDRFSAERLKGVDSTLKIQPAKLEDSAVYLCASSSYGYGTTNEKLFFGSGTQLSVL.

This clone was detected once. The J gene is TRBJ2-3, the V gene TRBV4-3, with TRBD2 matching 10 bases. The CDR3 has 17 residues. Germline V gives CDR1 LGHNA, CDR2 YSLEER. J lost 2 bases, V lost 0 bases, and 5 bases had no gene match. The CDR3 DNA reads TGCGCCAGCAGCCAAGATCACCTAGCGGGGGCCACAGATACGCAGTATTTT. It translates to CASSQDHLAGATDTQYF.

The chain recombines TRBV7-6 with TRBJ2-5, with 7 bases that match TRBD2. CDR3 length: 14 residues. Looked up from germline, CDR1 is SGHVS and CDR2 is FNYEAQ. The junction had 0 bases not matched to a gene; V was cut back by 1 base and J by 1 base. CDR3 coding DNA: TGTGCCAGCAGCTTAGGGGGGGGCCAAGAGACCCAGTACTTC. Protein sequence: CASSLGGGQETQYF.

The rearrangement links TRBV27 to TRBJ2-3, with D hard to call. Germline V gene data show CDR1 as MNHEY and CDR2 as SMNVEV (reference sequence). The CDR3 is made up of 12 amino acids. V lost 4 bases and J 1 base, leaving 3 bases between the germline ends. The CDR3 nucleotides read TGTGCCAGCAGTTCAGGCACAGATACGCAGTATTTT. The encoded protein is CASSSGTDTQYF.

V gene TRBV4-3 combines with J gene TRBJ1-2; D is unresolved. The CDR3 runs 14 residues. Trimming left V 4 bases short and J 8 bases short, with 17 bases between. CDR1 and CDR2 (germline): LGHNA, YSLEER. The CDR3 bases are TGCGCCAGCAGCCGCGGGCCGAGGGTGGGGGGCTACACCTTC. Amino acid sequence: CASSRGPRVGGYTF.

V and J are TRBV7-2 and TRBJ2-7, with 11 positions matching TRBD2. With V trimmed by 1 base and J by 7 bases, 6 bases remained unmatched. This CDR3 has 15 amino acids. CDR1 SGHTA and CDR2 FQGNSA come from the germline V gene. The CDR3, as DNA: TGTGCCAGCAGCTTAGAGCTTAGCGGGAGGGAAGAGCAGTACTTC. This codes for CASSLELSGREEQYF.

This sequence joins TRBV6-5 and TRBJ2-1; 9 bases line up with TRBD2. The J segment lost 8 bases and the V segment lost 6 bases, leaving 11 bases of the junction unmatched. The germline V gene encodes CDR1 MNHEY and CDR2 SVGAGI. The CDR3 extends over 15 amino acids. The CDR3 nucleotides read TGTGCCAGCAGCCGAAATAGCGGGAGAAGTGATGAGCAGTTCTTC. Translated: CASSRNSGRSDEQFF.

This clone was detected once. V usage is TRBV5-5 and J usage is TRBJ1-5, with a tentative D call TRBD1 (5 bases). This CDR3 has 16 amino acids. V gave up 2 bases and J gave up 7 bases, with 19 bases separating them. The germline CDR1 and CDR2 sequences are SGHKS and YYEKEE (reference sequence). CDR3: CASSFITGQFPQPQHF. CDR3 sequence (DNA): TGTGCCAGCAGCTTTATCACAGGCCAGTTCCCCCAGCCCCAGCATTTT.

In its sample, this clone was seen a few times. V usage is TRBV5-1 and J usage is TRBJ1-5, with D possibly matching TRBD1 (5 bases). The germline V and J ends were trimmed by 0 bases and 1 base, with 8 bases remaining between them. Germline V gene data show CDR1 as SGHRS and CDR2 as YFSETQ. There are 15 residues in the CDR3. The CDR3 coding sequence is TGCGCCAGCAGCTTGGAGGGGAAGAGCAATCAGCCCCAGCATTTT. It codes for CASSLEGKSNQPQHF. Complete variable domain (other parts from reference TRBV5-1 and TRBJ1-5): KAGVTQTPRYLIKTRGQQVTLSCSPISGHRSVSWYQQTPGQGLQFLFEYFSETQRNKGNFPGRFSGRQFSNSRSEMNVSTLELGDSALYLCASSLEGKSNQPQHFGDGTRLSIL.

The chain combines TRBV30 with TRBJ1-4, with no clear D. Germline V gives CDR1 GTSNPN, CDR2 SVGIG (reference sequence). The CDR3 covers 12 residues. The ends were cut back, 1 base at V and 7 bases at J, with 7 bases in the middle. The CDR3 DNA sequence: TGTGCCTGGAGTGCATTCGGTGAAAAACTGTTTTTT. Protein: CAWSAFGEKLFF.

The CDR3 loop reads CASSPPRRENTEAFF. CDR3 DNA sequence: TGTGCCAGCTCACCACCGAGGAGGGAGAACACTGAAGCTTTCTTT. This chain joins TRBV18 and TRBJ1-1, with D unresolved. Germline V gene sequence: CDR1 KGHSH, CDR2 LQKENI. Trimming took 0 bases from V and 1 from J, leaving 9 bases between them. This CDR3 comprises 15 residues.

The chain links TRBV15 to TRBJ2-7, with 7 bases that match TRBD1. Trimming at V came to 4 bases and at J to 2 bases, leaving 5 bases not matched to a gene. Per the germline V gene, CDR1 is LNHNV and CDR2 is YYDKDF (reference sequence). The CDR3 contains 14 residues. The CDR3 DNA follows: TGTGCCACCAGCATATACAGGGGTACCTACGAGCAGTACTTC. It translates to CATSIYRGTYEQYF.

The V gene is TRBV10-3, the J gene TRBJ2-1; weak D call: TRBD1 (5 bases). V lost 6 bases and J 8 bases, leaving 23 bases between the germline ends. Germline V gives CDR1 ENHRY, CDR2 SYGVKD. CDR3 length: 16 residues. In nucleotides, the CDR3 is TGTGCCATCAGCCCTTTCAGACCCCAGGGTGAGGATGAGCAGTTCTTC. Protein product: CAISPFRPQGEDEQFF.

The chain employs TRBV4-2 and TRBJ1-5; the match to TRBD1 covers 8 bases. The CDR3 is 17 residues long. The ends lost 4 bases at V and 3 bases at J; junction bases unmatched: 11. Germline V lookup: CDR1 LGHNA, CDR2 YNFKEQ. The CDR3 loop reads CASSPLPGQDFNQPQHF. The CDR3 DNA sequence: TGTGCCAGCAGCCCGCTTCCGGGACAGGACTTCAATCAGCCCCAGCATTTT.

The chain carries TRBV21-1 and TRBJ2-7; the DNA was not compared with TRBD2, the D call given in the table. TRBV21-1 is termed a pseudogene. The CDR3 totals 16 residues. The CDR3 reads CASSKVRTTSCYEQYF. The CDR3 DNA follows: TGTGCCAGCAGCAAAGTTCGGACTACAAGCTGCTACGAGCAGTACTTC.

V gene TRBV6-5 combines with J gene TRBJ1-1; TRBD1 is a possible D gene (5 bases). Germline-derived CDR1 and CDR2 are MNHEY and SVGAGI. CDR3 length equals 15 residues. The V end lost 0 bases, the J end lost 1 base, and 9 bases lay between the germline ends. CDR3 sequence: CASSYSGGTNTEAFF. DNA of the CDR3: TGTGCCAGCAGTTACTCGGGGGGGACGAACACTGAAGCTTTCTTT.

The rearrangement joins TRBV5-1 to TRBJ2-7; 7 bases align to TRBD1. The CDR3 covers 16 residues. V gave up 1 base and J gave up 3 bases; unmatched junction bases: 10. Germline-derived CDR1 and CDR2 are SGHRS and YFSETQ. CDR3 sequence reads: CASSLFGTAAGYEQYF. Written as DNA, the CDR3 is TGCGCCAGCAGCTTGTTCGGGACAGCGGCCGGCTACGAGCAGTACTTC.

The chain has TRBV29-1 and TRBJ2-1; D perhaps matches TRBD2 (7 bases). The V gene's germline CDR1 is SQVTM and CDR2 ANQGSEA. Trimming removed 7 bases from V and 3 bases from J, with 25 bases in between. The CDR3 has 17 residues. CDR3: CSAVGGGVSGIYNEQFF. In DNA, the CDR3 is TGCAGCGCGGTAGGAGGGGGGGTCAGCGGGATCTACAATGAGCAGTTCTTC.

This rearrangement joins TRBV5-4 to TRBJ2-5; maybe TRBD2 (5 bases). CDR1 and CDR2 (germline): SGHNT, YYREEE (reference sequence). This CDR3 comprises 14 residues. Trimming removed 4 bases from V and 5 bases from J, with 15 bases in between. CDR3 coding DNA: TGTGCCAGCAGCAGAGGAGGCCCCGGGGAGACCCAGTACTTC. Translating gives CASSRGGPGETQYF.